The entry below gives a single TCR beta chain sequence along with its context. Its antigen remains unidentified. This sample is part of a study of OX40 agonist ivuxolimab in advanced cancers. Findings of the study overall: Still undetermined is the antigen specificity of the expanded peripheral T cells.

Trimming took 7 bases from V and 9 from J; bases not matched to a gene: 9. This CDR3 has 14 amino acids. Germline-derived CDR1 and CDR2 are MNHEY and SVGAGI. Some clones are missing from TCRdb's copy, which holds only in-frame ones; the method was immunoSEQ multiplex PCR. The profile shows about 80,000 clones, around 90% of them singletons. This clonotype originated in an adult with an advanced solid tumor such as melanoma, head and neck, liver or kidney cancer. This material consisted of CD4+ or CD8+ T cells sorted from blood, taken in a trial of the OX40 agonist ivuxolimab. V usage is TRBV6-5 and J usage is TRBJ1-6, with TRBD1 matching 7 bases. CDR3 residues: CASKPTGSSSPLHF. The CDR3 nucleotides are TGTGCCAGCAAACCGACAGGGTCATCTTCACCCCTCCACTTT.